This T cell receptor (delta chain) is drawn from a study of Vδ1+ human thymocytes. This clone was detected only a few times. Its antigen is undetermined. Notes on the study in general: In the thymus, TRG and TRD repertoires looked highly polyclonal with Gaussian CDR3 lengths. TRG sequences recurred across donors, whereas TRD sequences stayed essentially private. Unlike peripheral blood Vdelta1+ controls, thymic delta-chain sequences included approximately 21% Vdelta2 and few Vdelta3.

RNA was extracted from the cells and then reverse transcribed. CDR3 amplicons came from multiplex PCR with pooled V-gene forward and constant-region reverse primers. TCRdb reprocessed the multiplex PCR reads using CATT. The table has around 56,000 delta-chain clones, over 12% seen once; the top ten hold 0.3% to 0.5%. Trimming cost V 1 base and J 0 bases; bases outside gene matches: 28. The CDR3 is made up of 24 amino acids. Germline loops: CDR1 TSWWSYY, CDR2 QGS. What was sequenced was Vdelta1+ gamma-delta thymocytes from the thymus. Documented subset: FACS-sorted CD3+ TCRalphabeta- TCRVdelta1+ TCRVdelta2- thymocytes. This sequence originates from a girl in the first two years of life who had congenital heart surgery. V gene TRDV1 combines with J gene TRDJ1, with 8 bases that match TRDD3. The CDR3 loop reads CALGERSKALNGGSQTGYTDKLIF. The DNA for the CDR3 is TGTGCTCTTGGGGAACGCTCGAAGGCTCTTAATGGGGGATCCCAAACGGGGTACACCGATAAACTCATCTTT.